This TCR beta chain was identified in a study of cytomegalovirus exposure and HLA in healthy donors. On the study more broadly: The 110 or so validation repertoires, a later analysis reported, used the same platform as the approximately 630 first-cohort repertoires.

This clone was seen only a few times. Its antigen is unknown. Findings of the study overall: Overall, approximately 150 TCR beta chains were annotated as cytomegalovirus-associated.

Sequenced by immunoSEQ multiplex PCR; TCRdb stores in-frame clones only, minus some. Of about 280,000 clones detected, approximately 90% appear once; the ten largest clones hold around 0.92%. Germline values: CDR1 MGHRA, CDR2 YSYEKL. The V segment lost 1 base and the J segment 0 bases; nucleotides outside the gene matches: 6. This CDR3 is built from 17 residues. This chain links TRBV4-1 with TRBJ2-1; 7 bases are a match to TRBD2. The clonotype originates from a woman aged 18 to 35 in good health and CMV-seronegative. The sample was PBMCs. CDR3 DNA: TGCGCCAGCAGCCAAGTGCTAGCGGCCCGCTCCTACAATGAGCAGTTCTTC. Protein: CASSQVLAARSYNEQFF.